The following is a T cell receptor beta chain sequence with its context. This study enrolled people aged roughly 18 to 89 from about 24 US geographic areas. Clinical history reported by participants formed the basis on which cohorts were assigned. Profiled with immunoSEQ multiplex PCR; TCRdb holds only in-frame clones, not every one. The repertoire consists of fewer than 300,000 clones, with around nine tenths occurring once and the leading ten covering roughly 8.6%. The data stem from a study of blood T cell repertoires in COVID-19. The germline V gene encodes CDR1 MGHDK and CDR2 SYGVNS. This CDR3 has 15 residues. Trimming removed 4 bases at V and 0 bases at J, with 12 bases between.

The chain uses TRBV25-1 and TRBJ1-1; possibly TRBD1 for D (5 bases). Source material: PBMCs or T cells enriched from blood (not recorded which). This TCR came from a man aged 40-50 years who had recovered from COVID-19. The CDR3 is CASSGQTVLNTEAFF. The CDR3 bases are TGTGCCAGCAGTGGACAGACAGTATTGAACACTGAAGCTTTCTTT.